The clone carrying this TCR beta chain came up a few times. The germline gives CDR1 SGDLS, CDR2 YYNGEE. V lost 4 bases to trimming and J lost 0 bases; unmatched junction nucleotides: 5. This CDR3 has 15 amino acids. Using unique molecular identifiers, the investigators prepared the TCRbeta library. In TCRdb, the PCR reads were re-called with MiXCR into one record per CDR3 protein. The sample yields 490,000 or so distinct CDR3 sequences, around 12% seen once. The data stem from a study of T-cell reconstitution after alpha-beta-depleted transplantation in children. Sample: PBMCs from the stem cell graft donor, taken from the stem cell graft. J is TRBJ1-1 and V is TRBV9; 8 bases map to TRBD1. The clonotype was recovered from a human donor who donated a stem cell graft to a child with combined immunodeficiency. The CDR3 sequence: CASSPQGAMNTEAFF. As DNA, the CDR3 is TGTGCCAGCAGCCCTCAGGGGGCTATGAACACTGAAGCTTTCTTT.